A single sample gave rise to the 18 T cell receptor beta chains below, sequenced in a study of a mutant IDH1 vaccine in newly diagnosed glioma. The sample's time point: baseline, week 1 (first vaccination visit). Treatment reported: pre-vaccination baseline after standard-of-care therapy. Sequencing was performed with immunoSEQ multiplex PCR; in TCRdb, only in-frame clones are kept and a portion is missing. Among some 67,000 clones, 80% to 90% were seen once, and the ten largest hold approximately 4.4%. The material was peripheral blood mononuclear cells (PBMCs), obtained from a glioma patient treated with radiotherapy, temozolomide or both. The receptors were sampled from a woman aged 18-29 years with glioma. Some clones in this sample may be carry-over from other donors' samples.

V gene TRBV13 combines with J gene TRBJ2-1, with TRBD1 identical over 7 bases. Germline CDR1 and CDR2: PRHDT and FYEKMQ (reference sequence). The CDR3 covers 13 residues. The trim removed 5 bases at V and 10 bases at J, leaving 8 bases unmatched. The CDR3 DNA sequence: TGTGCCAGCAGCCCCGGACAGGCGAACGAGCAGTTCTTC. It codes for CASSPGQANEQFF.

CDR3 sequence: CASSSFPLGAGDTEAFF. CDR3 in DNA: TGCGCCAGCAGCTCTTTCCCCCTTGGGGCGGGGGACACTGAAGCTTTCTTT. The chain has TRBV5-1 and TRBJ1-1, with a possible D match to TRBD1 (5 bases). CDR1 is SGHRS, CDR2 YFSETQ, per germline. V was clipped by 3 bases and J by 3 bases, with 21 bases between them. The CDR3 spans 17 residues.

The rearrangement uses TRBV5-6 and TRBJ2-5; D is uncertain. The V gene's germline CDR1 is SGHDT and CDR2 YYEEEE. The CDR3 extends over 14 amino acids. The ends were cut back, 2 bases at V and 5 bases at J, with 13 bases in the middle. CDR3 in amino acids: CASSFWAIRETQYF. CDR3 in DNA: TGTGCCAGCAGCTTTTGGGCGATACGCGAGACCCAGTACTTC. The entire variable domain, with the rest obtained from reference TRBV5-6 and TRBJ2-5, is as follows: DAGVTQSPTHLIKTRGQQVTLRCSPKSGHDTVSWYQQALGQGPQFIFQYYEEEERQRGNFPDRFSGHQFPNYSSELNVNALLLGDSALYLCASSFWAIRETQYFGPGTRLLVL.

This sequence joins TRBV2 and TRBJ1-2; a weak D match, TRBD1 (6 bases). CDR3 size: 15 residues. The germline V gene encodes CDR1 SNHLY and CDR2 FYNNEI. Trimming stripped 1 base from V and 4 bases from J, with 13 bases between. DNA for the CDR3: TGTGCCAGCAGTGAAGACCCAGGGGACACCTATGGCTACACCTTC. Its protein product is CASSEDPGDTYGYTF.

The chain couples TRBV5-6 to TRBJ1-2; D is undetermined. Trimming cost V 0 bases and J 2 bases, with 8 bases left between them. In germline, CDR1 is SGHDT, CDR2 YYEEEE. The CDR3 runs to 14 residues. The CDR3 DNA reads TGTGCCAGCAGCTTGGTAGGCAGCAACTATGGCTACACCTTC. Translated: CASSLVGSNYGYTF. Complete variable domain (other parts from reference TRBV5-6 and TRBJ1-2): DAGVTQSPTHLIKTRGQQVTLRCSPKSGHDTVSWYQQALGQGPQFIFQYYEEEERQRGNFPDRFSGHQFPNYSSELNVNALLLGDSALYLCASSLVGSNYGYTFGSGTRLTVV.

This clone has a single count. V usage is TRBV13 and J usage is TRBJ2-7; D might be TRBD1 (6 bases). The V and J ends lost 6 bases and 1 base respectively, with 13 bases between them. The germline V gene has CDR1 PRHDT and CDR2 FYEKMQ (reference sequence). This CDR3 has 14 residues. CDR3 DNA sequence: TGTGCCAGCAGAGACAGGACGGCTTCCTACGAGCAGTACTTC. Translating it yields CASRDRTASYEQYF.

As to this clone: One end of the junction is discordant with germline, which a read error may explain. This rearrangement joins TRBV6-1 to TRBJ1-2, with 7 bases fitting TRBD1. The CDR3 contains 15 residues. CDR1 and CDR2 from the germline V gene are MNHNS and SASEGT. The CDR3 loop is CASREDRARPYGYTF. CDR3 bases: TGTGCCAGCAGGGAAGACAGGGCCCGACCTTATGGCTACACCTTC.

The V gene is TRBV9, the J gene TRBJ1-6, with a weak D call TRBD1 (5 bases). The germline V gene has CDR1 SGDLS and CDR2 YYNGEE. This CDR3 region has 17 residues. Trimming pared 4 bases from V and 1 base from J, leaving 15 bases between. CDR3 DNA sequence: TGTGCCAGCAGCCCCAAACTCGGGGGGTCCTATAATTCACCCCTCCACTTT. Amino acids: CASSPKLGGSYNSPLHF.

The CDR3 sequence: CASSLDVSTQYF. DNA of the CDR3: TGCGCCAGCAGCTTGGACGTTTCGACCCAGTACTTC. This sequence joins TRBV5-1 and TRBJ2-5; D not resolved. The CDR3 spans 12 residues. Trimming left V 0 bases short and J 7 bases short, with 7 bases between. The V gene's germline CDR1 is SGHRS and CDR2 YFSETQ.

The V and J genes are TRBV12-5 and TRBJ2-2, with 10 bases aligning to TRBD2. V lost 0 bases and J lost 3; bases outside the gene matches: 13. From germline, CDR1 is LGHNT and CDR2 FRNRAP. The CDR3 runs to 20 residues. The CDR3 here is CASGLVPVLAGERDTGELFF. The CDR3 DNA follows: TGTGCTAGTGGTTTGGTACCGGTCCTAGCGGGAGAACGCGACACCGGGGAGCTGTTTTTT.

The rearrangement joins TRBV7-2 to TRBJ1-1, with D hard to call. The germline V gene encodes CDR1 SGHTA and CDR2 FQGNSA. Trimming removed 1 base at V and 0 bases at J, with 12 bases between. The CDR3 runs 16 residues. The CDR3 DNA sequence: TGTGCCAGCAGCTTAGATGGCAGCATCTTGAACACTGAAGCTTTCTTT. As protein: CASSLDGSILNTEAFF.

V is TRBV2 and J is TRBJ1-2, with 7 nucleotides matching TRBD1. CDR3 size: 14 residues. With V trimmed by 2 bases and J by 7 bases, 7 bases remained unmatched. The germline V gene has CDR1 SNHLY and CDR2 FYNNEI. CDR3 sequence: CASSESRTGAGYTF. The CDR3 DNA reads as TGTGCCAGCAGTGAATCGAGGACAGGAGCTGGCTACACCTTC.

The V call is TRBV7-9, the J call TRBJ1-2, with 7 bases matching TRBD1. In germline, CDR1 is SEHNR, CDR2 FQNEAQ (reference sequence). The J segment lost 4 bases and the V segment lost 5 bases, leaving 4 bases of the junction unmatched. The CDR3 length is 13 residues. The CDR3 spells CASSQWTGYGYTF. The DNA of the CDR3 is TGTGCCAGCAGCCAGTGGACAGGCTATGGCTACACCTTC.

The J gene is TRBJ1-5, the V gene TRBV6-1; possible D gene TRBD1, 6 bases. The CDR3 totals 13 residues. Germline lookup yields CDR1 MNHNS and CDR2 SASEGT. V was cut by 6 bases and J by 3 bases, with 9 bases left in between. The CDR3 protein is CASSGQSNQPQHF. The CDR3 nucleotides read TGTGCCAGCAGCGGACAGTCCAATCAGCCCCAGCATTTT.

The chain combines TRBV19 with TRBJ1-5, with D perhaps TRBD1 (5 bases). Trimming took 3 bases from V and 0 from J, leaving 15 bases between them. The CDR3 has 17 amino acids. The germline gives CDR1 LNHDA, CDR2 SQIVND (reference sequence). CDR3 protein: CASSIAGLMLSNQPQHF. For the CDR3, the DNA is TGTGCCAGTAGTATCGCAGGGCTAATGCTTAGCAATCAGCCCCAGCATTTT.

The chain combines TRBV25-1 with TRBJ2-6; weak D call: TRBD2 (5 bases). V was cut by 2 bases and J by 1 base, with 6 bases left in between. This CDR3 has 15 amino acids. Germline V gene lookup returns CDR1 MGHDK and CDR2 SYGVNS. CDR3 protein: CASSEEGSGANVLTF. CDR3 in DNA: TGTGCCAGCAGTGAAGAGGGATCTGGGGCCAACGTCCTGACTTTC.

The chain is built from TRBV4-1 and TRBJ2-5, with D possibly matching TRBD2 (6 bases). The CDR3 extends over 17 amino acids. CDR1 is MGHRA and CDR2 is YSYEKL in the germline V gene. V was shortened by 5 bases and J by 5 bases, with 24 bases between the two germline ends. The CDR3 here is CASSNTPDGGALETQYF. CDR3 in DNA: TGCGCCAGCAGCAACACTCCAGACGGCGGGGCCTTGGAGACCCAGTACTTC.

V is TRBV7-8 and J is TRBJ2-1; 9 nucleotides line up with TRBD2. The CDR3 loop spans 17 amino acids. Germline CDR1 reads SGHVS; CDR2 reads FQNEAQ. Germline trimming cut 1 base from V and 7 bases from J; bases unmatched to any gene: 11. In DNA form, the CDR3 reads TGTGCCAGCAGCTTAGAGGCCAAGGGAGCGGGAGGTAATGAGCAGTTCTTC. Protein: CASSLEAKGAGGNEQFF.